One and the same sample provided the 18 T cell receptor beta chains below, sequenced in a study of cytomegalovirus exposure and HLA in healthy donors. The primer mix had 60 Vbeta and 13 Jbeta primers. This table comes from immunoSEQ multiplex PCR, and its TCRdb copy is limited to in-frame clones, with some not included. The data contain approximately 100,000 clones, about four fifths of them seen just once; the ten biggest clones take up under 2.5%. The specimen sequenced was PBMCs. These receptors all stem from a woman aged 30 to 39 in good health and CMV-seronegative.

This chain links TRBV7-6 with TRBJ2-7; D is uncertain. Germline V gives CDR1 SGHVS, CDR2 FNYEAQ. Trimming pared 1 base from V and 2 bases from J, leaving 12 bases between. CDR3 length: 15 residues. Written as DNA, the CDR3 is TGTGCCAGCAGCTTAGGAGCCGTCGATACCTACGAGCAGTACTTC. The encoded protein is CASSLGAVDTYEQYF. The full variable domain, in which reference TRBV7-6 and TRBJ2-7 provide the parts outside the CDR3, is GAGVSQSPRYKVTKRGQDVALRCDPISGHVSLYWYRQALGQGPEFLTYFNYEAQQDKSGLPNDRFSAERPEGSISTLTIQRTEQRDSAMYRCASSLGAVDTYEQYFGPGTRLTVT.

This clone was detected only once. The chain employs TRBV29-1 and TRBJ2-2; 12 bases are a match to TRBD2. This CDR3 comprises 14 residues. Germline assignment: CDR1 SQVTM and CDR2 ANQGSEA. J gave up 6 bases and V 4 bases, and 3 bases lay outside the gene matches. As DNA, the CDR3 is TGCAGCGTTGGGACTAGCGGGATAGCCGGGGAGCTGTTTTTT. Its translation is CSVGTSGIAGELFF.

The chain recombines TRBV5-1 with TRBJ2-1, with 7 bases that match TRBD1. The CDR3 is 16 amino acids. CDR1 and CDR2 (germline): SGHRS, YFSETQ. Trimming took 0 bases from V and 7 from J; bases not matched to a gene: 10. The CDR3 DNA follows: TGCGCCAGCAGCTTGGTGGGCCCAGGGGGAAGGAATGAGCAGTTCTTC. Protein product: CASSLVGPGGRNEQFF.

In its sample, this clone was seen a few times. This chain links TRBV11-2 with TRBJ2-5; 9 bases are shared with TRBD2. The germline CDR1 and CDR2 sequences are SGHAT and FQNNGV. The CDR3 spans 17 residues. J gave up 3 bases and V 5 bases, and 13 bases lay outside the gene matches. CDR3 sequence: CASSRVVAGVVEETQYF. As DNA, the CDR3 is TGTGCCAGCAGCAGAGTTGTAGCGGGAGTCGTTGAAGAGACCCAGTACTTC.

The chain couples TRBV7-6 to TRBJ1-1; D gene uncertain. Germline CDR1 reads SGHVS; CDR2 reads FNYEAQ. CDR3 length: 14 amino acids. The germline V and J ends were trimmed by 8 bases and 0 bases, with 13 bases remaining between them. The CDR3 here is CASGPQLLNTEAFF. CDR3 sequence (DNA): TGTGCCAGCGGGCCACAGCTACTGAACACTGAAGCTTTCTTT.

This chain uses TRBV6-5 with TRBJ2-3; the match to TRBD2 covers 7 bases. Trimming at V came to 5 bases and at J to 5 bases, leaving 10 bases not matched to a gene. Germline V lookup: CDR1 MNHEY, CDR2 SVGAGI. The CDR3 extends over 15 amino acids. Here the CDR3 reads CASSLKGGSVDTQYF. The CDR3 nucleotides are TGTGCCAGCAGTCTTAAAGGCGGGAGTGTAGATACGCAGTATTTT.

The J gene is TRBJ2-7, the V gene TRBV25-1; the D gene is possibly TRBD2 (6 bases). With 7 bases removed from V and 3 bases from J, the gap between germline ends came to 13 bases. Per germline, CDR1 MGHDK and CDR2 SYGVNS. The CDR3 has 13 residues. CDR3 loop: CASTGVSGYEQYF. The CDR3 DNA follows: TGTGCCAGCACGGGAGTCTCAGGCTACGAGCAGTACTTC.

The table lists this clone with a few counts. The rearrangement uses TRBV2 and TRBJ2-1; D call uncertain. The CDR3 runs 11 residues. Trimming removed 4 bases at V and 8 bases at J, with 6 bases between. Germline V gene sequence: CDR1 SNHLY, CDR2 FYNNEI. The CDR3 nucleotides are TGTGCCAGCAGTGCCAAGCATGAGCAGTTCTTC. It specifies CASSAKHEQFF.

In this sample, this clone turned up once. V gene TRBV5-1 combines with J gene TRBJ2-7, with 7 bases that match TRBD1. The CDR3 spans 15 residues. Trimming cost V 0 bases and J 5 bases; bases outside gene matches: 8. Germline V lookup: CDR1 SGHRS, CDR2 YFSETQ. The CDR3 DNA is TGCGCCAGCAGCTTGGGAGACAGGGATACCCACGAGCAGTACTTC. As protein: CASSLGDRDTHEQYF.

This chain connects TRBV7-2 to TRBJ2-7; a possible D gene is TRBD2 (6 bases). The germline V gene encodes CDR1 SGHTA and CDR2 FQGNSA. The germline V and J ends were trimmed by 5 bases and 3 bases, with 17 bases remaining between them. The CDR3 covers 15 residues. The CDR3 reads CASSQHGGTDYEQYF. The CDR3 DNA is TGTGCCAGCAGCCAGCATGGCGGGACGGACTACGAGCAGTACTTC.

This clone was detected only a few times. The rearrangement uses TRBV19 and TRBJ1-1; D gene ambiguous. V lost 5 bases and J 0 bases, leaving 7 bases between the germline ends. The germline V gene encodes CDR1 LNHDA and CDR2 SQIVND (reference sequence). CDR3 length: 13 residues. The CDR3 loop is CASSSTVNTEAFF. CDR3 bases: TGTGCCAGTAGTTCCACAGTGAACACTGAAGCTTTCTTT.

The chain joins TRBV27 to TRBJ1-2; no firm D call. CDR3 length equals 13 residues. V shed 3 bases and J shed 6 bases, with 11 bases lying between them. CDR1 is MNHEY, CDR2 SMNVEV, per germline (reference sequence). The CDR3 nucleotides are TGTGCCAGCAGTTTTCATAGCGCGGATGGCTACACCTTC. This codes for CASSFHSADGYTF.

Here the CDR3 DNA reads TGTGCCAGCAGCTCCCGGGACATGGTATATGAGCAGTACTTC. Protein sequence: CASSSRDMVYEQYF. This sequence joins TRBV7-9 and TRBJ2-7; possible D gene TRBD1, 6 bases. The CDR3 runs 14 residues. CDR1 is SEHNR and CDR2 is FQNEAQ in the germline V gene (reference sequence). V was shortened by 4 bases and J by 7 bases, with 17 bases between the two germline ends.

There are a few counts of this clone. This chain connects TRBV5-1 to TRBJ1-3; D unresolved. The germline V gene has CDR1 SGHRS and CDR2 YFSETQ. The CDR3 extends over 16 amino acids. V dropped 4 bases and J dropped 0 bases, with 14 bases sitting between them. CDR3 sequence reads: CASSQTVSNSGNTIYF. Written as DNA, the CDR3 is TGCGCCAGCAGCCAAACGGTTTCTAACTCTGGAAACACCATATATTTT.

The chain combines TRBV15 with TRBJ2-5, with D possibly being TRBD2 (6 bases). V dropped 0 bases and J dropped 6 bases, with 14 bases sitting between them. The CDR3 contains 15 residues. Per the germline V gene, CDR1 is LNHNV and CDR2 is YYDKDF (reference sequence). The CDR3 coding sequence is TGTGCCACCAGCAGAGATGGGGCTAGCGTACAGACCCAGTACTTC. It encodes CATSRDGASVQTQYF. The full variable domain, with the rest looked up from reference TRBV15 and TRBJ2-5, is DAMVIQNPRYQVTQFGKPVTLSCSQTLNHNVMYWYQQKSSQAPKLLFHYYDKDFNNEADTPDNFQSRRPNTSFCFLDIRSPGLGDTAMYLCATSRDGASVQTQYFGPGTRLLVL.

The chain combines TRBV6-5 with TRBJ2-2, with 9 bases that match TRBD2. After removal of 2 bases from V and 4 bases from J, the junction contained 5 bases not matched to a gene. This CDR3 is 16 amino acids long. Germline V gene data show CDR1 as MNHEY and CDR2 as SVGAGI. The CDR3 sequence is CASSYRREGPTGELFF. The DNA for the CDR3 is TGTGCCAGCAGTTACAGGCGGGAGGGCCCCACCGGGGAGCTGTTTTTT.

A few counts support this clone. The chain recombines TRBV4-1 with TRBJ2-1; 9 nucleotides agree with TRBD2. The germline V gene encodes CDR1 MGHRA and CDR2 YSYEKL. The CDR3 is 17 residues long. The V gene end was trimmed by 4 bases and the J gene end by 4 bases; junction bases not matched to a gene: 11. Here the CDR3 DNA reads TGCGCCAGCAGCCCGGGGGTAGCGGGAGAACTTTACAATGAGCAGTTCTTC. This encodes CASSPGVAGELYNEQFF.

This chain joins TRBV5-6 and TRBJ1-5; 7 nucleotides line up with TRBD1. The V and J ends lost 2 bases and 0 bases, in that order; junction bases with no gene match: 8. The germline V gene has CDR1 SGHDT and CDR2 YYEEEE. The CDR3 loop spans 17 amino acids. Here the CDR3 reads CASSFHRGDYSNQPQHF. The CDR3, as DNA: TGTGCCAGCAGCTTTCACAGGGGCGATTATAGCAATCAGCCCCAGCATTTT.